This T cell receptor beta chain appears in the sequencing data of a study of cytomegalovirus exposure and HLA in healthy donors. Overall study context: Early on, a data release was issued that held roughly 86 million unique TCRs from HLA-typed donors. Points from the study as a whole: A few of the chains that were CMV-associated were confirmed in vitro to be specific for CMV antigens.

CDR1 is SNHLY and CDR2 is FYNNEI in the germline V gene. V lost 6 bases and J lost 7; bases outside the gene matches: 8. The CDR3 extends over 13 amino acids. The PCR ran on 60 Vbeta and 13 Jbeta primers. Authors' data handling: Counted up in a later analysis, unique TCR beta chains came to about 80 million, with around 10 million shared. TCRdb keeps only in-frame clones here, not all; method: immunoSEQ multiplex PCR. V, J and clone size reflect that table, while D and trimming were determined from the DNA. Altogether roughly 130,000 clones are present, about three quarters being singletons, with the ten largest covering 1% to 1.5%. About this clone itself: The antigen remains undetermined.

The gene calls are TRBV2 and TRBJ1-2; 7 bases match TRBD1. The sequenced sample consisted of PBMCs. The TCR comes from a male donor in good health and CMV-seropositive. The CDR3 DNA follows: TGTGCCAGCAGAGATTACGACAGGGTTGGCTACACCTTC. Translation gives CASRDYDRVGYTF.